This T cell receptor (beta chain) was found in a study of blood T cell repertoires in COVID-19. Study details: Samples of COVID-19 (acute and convalescent) were obtained from the United States, Italy and Spain. PBMCs, B-cell-depleted T cells, or T cells provided the cDNA or gDNA that made up the material.

With 0 bases removed from V and 4 bases from J, the gap between germline ends came to 11 bases. CDR1 and CDR2 (germline): SGHTS, YDEGEE. The CDR3 loop spans 14 amino acids. Original analysis: It was from reference gene primer amplification that nucleated cell counts were estimated. The data were produced by immunoSEQ multiplex PCR, yet TCRdb's version contains in-frame clones alone and is incomplete. That table is the source of V, J and clone size, and D and trimming were worked out from the DNA. The sample includes around 23,000 clones, approximately 72% of them seen just once. The sequenced sample was peripheral blood. This receptor was taken from a man aged 45-65 years with COVID-19, enrolled during active disease. This rearrangement joins TRBV5-8 to TRBJ2-7; a possible D gene is TRBD2 (6 bases). CDR3 sequence: CASSLVGEDYEQYF. DNA of the CDR3: TGTGCCAGCAGCTTGGTAGGGGAGGATTACGAGCAGTACTTC.